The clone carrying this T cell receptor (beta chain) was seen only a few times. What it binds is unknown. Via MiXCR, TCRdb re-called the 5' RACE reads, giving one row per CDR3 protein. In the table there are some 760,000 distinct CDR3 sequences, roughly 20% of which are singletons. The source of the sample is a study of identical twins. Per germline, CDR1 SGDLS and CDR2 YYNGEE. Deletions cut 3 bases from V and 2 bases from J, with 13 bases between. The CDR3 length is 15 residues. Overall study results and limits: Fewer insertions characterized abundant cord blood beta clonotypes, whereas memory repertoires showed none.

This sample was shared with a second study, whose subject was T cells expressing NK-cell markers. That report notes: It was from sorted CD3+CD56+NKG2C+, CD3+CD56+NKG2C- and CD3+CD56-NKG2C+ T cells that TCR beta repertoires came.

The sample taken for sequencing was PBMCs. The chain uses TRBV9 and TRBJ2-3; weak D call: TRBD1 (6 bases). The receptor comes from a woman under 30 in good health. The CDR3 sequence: CASSAGTQHTDTQYF. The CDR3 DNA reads TGTGCCAGCAGCGCCGGGACACAACACACAGATACGCAGTATTTT. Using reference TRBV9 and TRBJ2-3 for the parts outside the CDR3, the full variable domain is DSGVTQTPKHLITATGQRVTLRCSPRSGDLSVYWYQQSLDQGLQFLIQYYNGEERAKGNILERFSAQQFPDLHSELNLSSLELGDSALYFCASSAGTQHTDTQYFGPGTRLTVL.